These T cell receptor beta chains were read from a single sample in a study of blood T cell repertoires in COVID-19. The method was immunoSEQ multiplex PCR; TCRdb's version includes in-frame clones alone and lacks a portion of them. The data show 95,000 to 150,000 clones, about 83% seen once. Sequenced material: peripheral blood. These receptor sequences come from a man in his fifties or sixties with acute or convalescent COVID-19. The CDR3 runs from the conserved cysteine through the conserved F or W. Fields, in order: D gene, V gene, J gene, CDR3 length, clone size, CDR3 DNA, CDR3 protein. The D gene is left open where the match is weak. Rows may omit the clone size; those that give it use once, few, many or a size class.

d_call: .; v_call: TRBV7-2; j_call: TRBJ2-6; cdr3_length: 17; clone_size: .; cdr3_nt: TGTGCCAGCAGCTTATCATACAGGCAATCTGGGGCCAACGTCCTGACTTTC; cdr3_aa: CASSLSYRQSGANVLTF
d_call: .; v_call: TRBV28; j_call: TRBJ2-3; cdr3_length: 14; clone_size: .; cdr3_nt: TGTGCCAGCAGTCGCCCACAGGGTTCTGATACGCAGTATTTT; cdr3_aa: CASSRPQGSDTQYF
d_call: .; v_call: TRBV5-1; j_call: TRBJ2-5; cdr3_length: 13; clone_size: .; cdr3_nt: TGCGCCAGCAGCCCCAGGGGGGACGAGACCCAGTACTTC; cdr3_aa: CASSPRGDETQYF
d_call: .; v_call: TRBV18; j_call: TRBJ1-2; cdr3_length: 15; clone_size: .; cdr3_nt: TGTGCCAGCTCACCACCGGGAGGCGGGTCATATGGCTACACCTTC; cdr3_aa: CASSPPGGGSYGYTF
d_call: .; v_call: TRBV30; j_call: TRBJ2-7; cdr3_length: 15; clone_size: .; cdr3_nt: TGTGCCTGGAGTGGAAGGGGGTTATCGAGGATGGAGCAGTACTTC; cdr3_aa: CAWSGRGLSRMEQYF
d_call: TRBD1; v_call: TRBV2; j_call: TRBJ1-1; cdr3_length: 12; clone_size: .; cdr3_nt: TGTGCCGGGACAGGAGATTACACTGAAGCTTTCTTT; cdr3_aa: CAGTGDYTEAFF
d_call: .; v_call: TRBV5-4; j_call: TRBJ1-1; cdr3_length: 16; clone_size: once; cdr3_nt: TGTGCCAGCAGCTTATCCAGACTTCACGGGGACACTGAAGCTTTCTTT; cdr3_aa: CASSLSRLHGDTEAFF
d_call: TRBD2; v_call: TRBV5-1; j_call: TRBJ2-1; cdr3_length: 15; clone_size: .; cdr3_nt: TGCGCCAGCCGTAGCGGGAGTGAAATCTACAATGAGCAGTTCTTC; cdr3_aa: CASRSGSEIYNEQFF
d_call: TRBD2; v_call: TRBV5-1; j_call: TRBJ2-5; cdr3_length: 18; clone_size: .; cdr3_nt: TGCGCCAGCAGCTCGAGGGTTGGTGCTAGCGGGAGTAGAGAGACCCAGTACTTC; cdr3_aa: CASSSRVGASGSRETQYF
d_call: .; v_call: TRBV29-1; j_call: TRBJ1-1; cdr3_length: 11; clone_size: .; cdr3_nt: TGCAGCATTGGGGGGGTCGCTGAAGCTTTCTTT; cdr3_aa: CSIGGVAEAFF
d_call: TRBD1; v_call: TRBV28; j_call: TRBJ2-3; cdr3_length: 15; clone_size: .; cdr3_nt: TGTGCCAGCAGTGAAGGACAGGGAGACACAGATACGCAGTATTTT; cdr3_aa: CASSEGQGDTDTQYF
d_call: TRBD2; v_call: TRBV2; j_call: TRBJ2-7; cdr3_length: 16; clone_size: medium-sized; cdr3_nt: TGTGCCAGCAGTGAAAGGGTAGCGGGAGCCCTCTACGAGCAGTACTTC; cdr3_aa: CASSERVAGALYEQYF
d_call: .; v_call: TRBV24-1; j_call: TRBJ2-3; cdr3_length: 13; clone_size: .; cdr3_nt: TGTGCCACCAGTGATTTCAGGGCCGGGACGCAGTATTTT; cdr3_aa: CATSDFRAGTQYF
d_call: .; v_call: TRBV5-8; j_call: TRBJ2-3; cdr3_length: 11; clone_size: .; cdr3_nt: TGTGCCAGCAGCCTGTTTAATACGCAGTATTTT; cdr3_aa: CASSLFNTQYF
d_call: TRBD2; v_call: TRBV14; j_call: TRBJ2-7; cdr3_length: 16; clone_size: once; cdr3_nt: TGTGCCAGCACCCAGGGTATATGGGAGGGAAACTACGAGCAGTACTTC; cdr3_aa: CASTQGIWEGNYEQYF
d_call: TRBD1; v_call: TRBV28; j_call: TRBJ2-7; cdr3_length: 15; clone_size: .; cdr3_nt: TGTGCCAGCAGTCCTCCGTCCCTTGACAGGGGGCGCAGGTACTTC; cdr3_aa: CASSPPSLDRGRRYF
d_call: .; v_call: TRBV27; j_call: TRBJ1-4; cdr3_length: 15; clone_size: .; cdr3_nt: TGTGCCAGCAGTCCCCTTGTCAGGGGCTACGAAAAACTGTTTTTT; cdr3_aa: CASSPLVRGYEKLFF
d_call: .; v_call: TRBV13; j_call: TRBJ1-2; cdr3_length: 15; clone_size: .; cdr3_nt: TGTGCCAGCAGCGAGGTCGGGAGTGGGAACTATGGCTACACCTTC; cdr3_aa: CASSEVGSGNYGYTF
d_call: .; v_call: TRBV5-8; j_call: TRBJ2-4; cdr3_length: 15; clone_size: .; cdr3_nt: TGTGCCAGCAGCCGGGGATTCGGGGTCCAAAACATTCAGTACTTC; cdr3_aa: CASSRGFGVQNIQYF
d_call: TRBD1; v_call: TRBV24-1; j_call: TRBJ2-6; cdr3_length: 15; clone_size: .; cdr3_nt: TGTGCCACCAGTCCGCAGGGGGCCGGGGCCAACGTCCTGACTTTC; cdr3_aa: CATSPQGAGANVLTF
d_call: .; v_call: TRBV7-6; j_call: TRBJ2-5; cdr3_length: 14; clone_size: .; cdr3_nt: TGTGCCAGCGCGCGGGACAGAACCCAAGAGACCCAGTACTTC; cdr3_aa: CASARDRTQETQYF
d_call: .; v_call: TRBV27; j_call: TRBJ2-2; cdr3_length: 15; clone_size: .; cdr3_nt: TGTGCCAGCAGTTTAATGTCTAGGGGGACCGTGGAGCTGTTTTTT; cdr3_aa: CASSLMSRGTVELFF
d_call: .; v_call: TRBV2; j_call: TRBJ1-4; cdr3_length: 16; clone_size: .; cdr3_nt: TGTGCCAGCAGTTCAGGGTTCCCCTACCTTAATGAAAAACTGTTTTTT; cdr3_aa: CASSSGFPYLNEKLFF